The next 6 T cell receptor beta chains were all read from a single sample in a study of shared clonotypes between healthy human individuals. Positively selected for CCR7, the CD45RO-negative cells used as naive CD8 cells excluded terminally differentiated effector memory CD45RA+ cells. Assay: immunoSEQ multiplex PCR; the TCRdb copy retains only in-frame clones and omits some. The sample yields over 2 million clones, approximately 94% seen once. Material: naive CD8+ T cells sorted from blood. The source of these receptors is a man between 18 and 29 years old in good health.

V usage is TRBV21-1 and J usage is TRBJ2-1; TRBD1, as called in the table, went unchecked against the DNA. TRBV21-1 is shown as a pseudogene. The CDR3 length is 14 residues. The CDR3, as DNA: TGTGCCAGCAGGTGCTGGACAGGGAGGAATGAGCAGTTCTTC. Translation gives CASRCWTGRNEQFF.

Note on this clone: The same CDR3 arises from other DNA sequences in this sample as well. The chain combines TRBV7-9 with TRBJ2-7, with TRBD2 matching over 10 bases. Losses at the gene ends were 2 bases for V and 4 bases for J; bases not matched to a gene: 2. CDR1 and CDR2 (germline): SEHNR, FQNEAQ (reference sequence). CDR3 length equals 14 residues. CDR3 coding DNA: TGTGCCAGCAGCTTACCTAGCGGGAGTTACGAGCAGTACTTC. Translation gives CASSLPSGSYEQYF.

With respect to this clone: A read error is likely, as this CDR3 ends without the conserved phenylalanine or tryptophan. The chain combines TRBV29-1 with TRBJ1-2; 11 bases fit TRBD1. The V gene's germline CDR1 is SQVTM and CDR2 ANQGSEA. This CDR3 has 12 residues. V shed 6 bases, J shed 8 bases, and the junction held 5 bases outside the gene matches. CDR3 in amino acids: CSVGQGAGGYTL. CDR3 DNA: TGCAGCGTCGGACAGGGGGCGGGAGGCTACACCTTA.

This clone came up once. The chain has TRBV5-1 and TRBJ2-3, with a weak D call TRBD1 (5 bases). In germline, CDR1 is SGHRS, CDR2 YFSETQ. The CDR3 consists of 16 residues. The V and J ends lost 0 bases and 3 bases respectively, with 14 bases between them. CDR3 bases: TGCGCCAGCAGCTTGGAAGGCAGGGCCGGGACAGATACGCAGTATTTT. This gives the protein CASSLEGRAGTDTQYF.

This chain links TRBV5-4 with TRBJ2-7, with D hard to call. This CDR3 has 11 amino acids. V was cut by 0 bases and J by 7 bases, with 5 bases left in between. CDR1 is SGHNT and CDR2 is YYREEE in the germline V gene (reference sequence). The CDR3 region is CASSLGEEQYF. The CDR3 DNA follows: TGTGCCAGCAGCTTGGGGGAAGAGCAGTACTTC. The complete variable domain, with remaining parts taken from reference TRBV5-4 and TRBJ2-7, reads ETGVTQSPTHLIKTRGQQVTLRCSSQSGHNTVSWYQQALGQGPQFIFQYYREEENGRGNFPPRFSGLQFPNYSSELNVNALELDDSALYLCASSLGEEQYFGPGTRLTVT.

Turning to this clone: This may be a read error: a much more frequent sequence differs by one nucleotide. This chain uses TRBV5-4 with TRBJ1-1, with D maybe TRBD1 (5 bases). Germline V gene sequence: CDR1 SGHNT, CDR2 YYREEE (reference sequence). The CDR3 covers 13 residues. Trimming removed 2 bases from V and 3 bases from J, with 8 bases in between. This chain's CDR3 is CASSFWGDTEAFF. The CDR3 DNA reads as TGTGCCAGCAGCTTTTGGGGGGACACTGAAGCTTTCTTT.